These T cell receptor beta chains were read from a single sample in a study of blood T cell repertoires in COVID-19. Clones were sequenced by immunoSEQ multiplex PCR, and TCRdb holds only the in-frame ones, with some missing. This table has around 200,000 clones, 89% appearing once. Sequenced: PBMCs or T cells enriched from blood (not recorded which). The receptors here all came from a woman younger than 30 who had recovered from COVID-19. Each CDR3 is given with its conserved first and last residue. D genes are given only for firm matches. Size is omitted from some rows. Given values are once, few, many or a class for expanded clones.

cdr3_nt cdr3_aa cdr3_length v_call d_call j_call clone_size
TGTGCTTCTCAGGGGAGGGTAAATGAGCAGTTCTTC CASQGRVNEQFF 12 TRBV2 . TRBJ2-1 .
TGTGCCAGCAGCTTACAGGGGAAGAATTCACCCCTCCACTTT CASSLQGKNSPLHF 14 TRBV7-3 . TRBJ1-6 .
TGTGCCAGCAGCTTAGAGATGGACAGGGAAACTCGGCAGTTCTTC CASSLEMDRETRQFF 15 TRBV7-9 TRBD1 TRBJ2-1 .
TGTGCCAGCAGGCCACAGGGGAATATTACCTACAATGAGCAGTTCTTC CASRPQGNITYNEQFF 16 TRBV11-2 TRBD1 TRBJ2-1 .
TGCAGTACTTCCGCGGAGGAGCAGTACTTC CSTSAEEQYF 10 TRBV20-1 . TRBJ2-7 .
TGTGCCAGCAGTTACGCGGACAGGGATCAGCCCCAGCATTTT CASSYADRDQPQHF 14 TRBV6-2/TRBV6-3 TRBD1 TRBJ1-5 few
TGTGCCAGCAGTTCCACAGGCTTGCCCCTAATCCCGCGACGGACGGACGGCTACACCTTC CASSSTGLPLIPRRTDGYTF 20 TRBV27 . TRBJ1-2 few
TGTGCCAGCAGTTCCCTATACACTGAAGCTTTCTTT CASSSLYTEAFF 12 TRBV6-5 . TRBJ1-1 .
TGTGCCAGCAGTGAACATGAGGACAGGGATTCCTACACCTTC CASSEHEDRDSYTF 14 TRBV25-1 TRBD1 TRBJ1-2 .
TGTGCCAGCAGCCAGGACAGTAACTATGGCTACACCTTC CASSQDSNYGYTF 13 TRBV5-4 . TRBJ1-2 .
TGTGCCAGCAGTCCCCCAGCGGCCTTCCAGGGTGGACTAGCGGGTGATTCCTCCTACGAGCAGTACTTC CASSPPAAFQGGLAGDSSYEQYF 23 TRBV28 TRBD2 TRBJ2-7 .
TGTGCCAGCAGCTCCCGAGGGGGCCACGAGCAGTACTTC CASSSRGGHEQYF 13 TRBV7-2 TRBD1 TRBJ2-7 .
TGTGCCAGCAATCCGGTGCGGGAGGCCCCCGAGCAGTACTTC CASNPVREAPEQYF 14 TRBV28 TRBD2 TRBJ2-7 .
TGCGCCAGCAAAGGGGATCTGGGACAGGATTTTTTGAGGTTAACTGAAGCTTTCTTT CASKGDLGQDFLRLTEAFF 19 TRBV5-1 TRBD1 TRBJ1-1 once
TGTGCCAGCAGTTTGAGGGCGAGGAATGAAAAACTGTTTTTT CASSLRARNEKLFF 14 TRBV27 . TRBJ1-4 .
TGTGCCAGCAGTTTATCGGGTATCAGGGGGATTGGGACAGATACGCAGTATTTT CASSLSGIRGIGTDTQYF 18 TRBV27 TRBD1 TRBJ2-3 .
TGTGCCAGCAATCCCTTAGGGGGTCAAGAGACCCAGTACTTC CASNPLGGQETQYF 14 TRBV28 . TRBJ2-5 .
TGTGCCAGTAGTTTCGGACTAGCGGGAGCCCCCTACAATGAGCAGTTCTTC CASSFGLAGAPYNEQFF 17 TRBV19 TRBD2 TRBJ2-1 .
TGTGCCACCAGCAGAGATGCAGGGAAGGGTTCACCCCTCCACTTT CATSRDAGKGSPLHF 15 TRBV15 . TRBJ1-6 .
TGTGCCAGCAGCCAAGGGTACGATAGGGGTACGCAGTATTTT CASSQGYDRGTQYF 14 TRBV3-1/TRBV3-2 . TRBJ2-3 .
TGTGCCAGCAGTGATCCCGGTGGCTACACCTTC CASSDPGGYTF 11 TRBV25-1 . TRBJ1-2 .
TGTGCCTGGAGTGGGGACAGCGGGAGGTCGCAGTTCTTC CAWSGDSGRSQFF 13 TRBV30 TRBD2 TRBJ2-1 .
TGTGCCTGCCGACTGTCCTCTGGAAACACCATATATTTT CACRLSSGNTIYF 13 TRBV30 . TRBJ1-3 .
TGTGCCAGCGGTGGTCCGGAGCGGCATACGCAGTATTTT CASGGPERHTQYF 13 TRBV28 . TRBJ2-3 .
TGTGCCACCAGCAGAGATTTTTCCCCGGGGTCTGAAGCTTTCTTT CATSRDFSPGSEAFF 15 TRBV15 . TRBJ1-1 .
TGTGCCAGCAGCTTTTTCCGGACTAGCGGGAGTAGGCCCTACAATGAGCAGTTCTTC CASSFFRTSGSRPYNEQFF 19 TRBV7-2 TRBD2 TRBJ2-1 .
TGTGCCAGCTCAAAGCAGGGCGATGAGCAGTTCTTC CASSKQGDEQFF 12 TRBV18 . TRBJ2-1 .
TGTGCCATCAGTAGCGGGAGTGCCGGGGAGCTGTTTTTT CAISSGSAGELFF 13 TRBV10-3 TRBD2 TRBJ2-2 .
TGCGCCAGCAGCGTCCCCCGACAGGGGTGGGACACCTTC CASSVPRQGWDTF 13 TRBV4-1 TRBD1 TRBJ1-2 .
TGTGCCAGTATGACCCGGCGCGGGCCGGATTACAATGAGCAGTTCTTC CASMTRRGPDYNEQFF 16 TRBV19 . TRBJ2-1 .
TGCGCCAGCAGCCAAGAATCAAGCGGGAGGACATACGAGCAGTACTTC CASSQESSGRTYEQYF 16 TRBV4-1 TRBD2 TRBJ2-7 .